The 9 T cell receptor beta chains below all came from one sample that was sequenced in a study of cytomegalovirus exposure and HLA in healthy donors. A multiplex PCR was run with 60 Vbeta primers and 13 Jbeta primers. Clones were sequenced by immunoSEQ multiplex PCR, and TCRdb holds only the in-frame ones, with some missing. The data contain about 180,000 clones, approximately 81% of them singletons. The sequenced sample was PBMCs. Receptors originate from a man under 40 in good health and CMV-seronegative.

This chain links TRBV5-8 with TRBJ2-5; maybe TRBD1 (5 bases). Trimming stripped 2 bases from V and 0 bases from J, with 11 bases between. The germline V gene has CDR1 SGHTS and CDR2 YDEGEE. The CDR3 sequence is 15 residues long. CDR3 loop: CASSFLRGYQETQYF. DNA for the CDR3: TGTGCCAGCAGCTTTCTAAGGGGATACCAAGAGACCCAGTACTTC.

The chain uses TRBV28 and TRBJ1-5; TRBD1 matches at 7 bases. Germline lookup yields CDR1 MDHEN and CDR2 SYDVKM. The CDR3 runs to 15 residues. The V and J ends lost 6 bases and 1 base, in that order; junction bases with no gene match: 6. The CDR3 sequence: CASSRGGGSNQPQHF. For the CDR3, the DNA is TGTGCCAGCAGCCGAGGGGGCGGGAGCAATCAGCCCCAGCATTTT.

The genes are TRBV19 and TRBJ2-6, with D possibly being TRBD2 (6 bases). The CDR3 is made up of 15 amino acids. Trimming cost V 8 bases and J 0 bases, with 11 bases left between them. The germline gives CDR1 LNHDA, CDR2 SQIVND (reference sequence). The CDR3 nucleotides read TGTGCCAGTTTTATCGGGGGCTCTGGGGCCAACGTCCTGACTTTC. Protein: CASFIGGSGANVLTF.

The chain carries TRBV7-3 and TRBJ2-2; the D gene is possibly TRBD1 (6 bases). This CDR3 has 15 amino acids. Germline V gives CDR1 SGHTA, CDR2 FQGTGA. Trimming pared 6 bases from V and 3 bases from J, leaving 14 bases between. The CDR3 DNA reads TGTGCCAGCAGTCGAGACAGGACGGACACCGGGGAGCTGTTTTTT. Its protein is CASSRDRTDTGELFF.

This sequence joins TRBV7-2 and TRBJ1-4; no reliable D call. Trimming took 4 bases from V and 7 from J, leaving 16 bases between them. From germline, CDR1 is SGHTA and CDR2 FQGNSA. The CDR3 has 15 residues. In DNA, the CDR3 is TGTGCCAGCAGCTCCCCTCACAGAGTGGGTGAAAAACTGTTTTTT. Its protein is CASSSPHRVGEKLFF.

The chain links TRBV7-9 to TRBJ2-3; 7 bases map to TRBD2. CDR1 is SEHNR, CDR2 FQNEAQ, per germline (reference sequence). Losses at the gene ends were 1 base for V and 2 bases for J; bases not matched to a gene: 9. The length of the CDR3 is 17 residues. The CDR3 protein is CASSLVGSGGFTDTQYF. The CDR3 DNA is TGTGCCAGCAGCTTAGTCGGGTCGGGGGGATTCACAGATACGCAGTATTTT.

The rearrangement joins TRBV6-1 to TRBJ1-2; possible D gene TRBD1, 6 bases. With 6 bases removed from V and 4 bases from J, the gap between germline ends came to 12 bases. The CDR3 loop spans 13 amino acids. CDR1 MNHNS and CDR2 SASEGT come from the germline V gene. This CDR3 is CASSLDSTYGYTF. The CDR3, as DNA: TGTGCCAGCAGCCTGGACAGTACCTATGGCTACACCTTC.

J is TRBJ1-2 and V is TRBV6-4; D is unclear. Trimming removed 4 bases from V and 5 bases from J, with 5 bases in between. This CDR3 is 11 amino acids long. The germline V gene has CDR1 MRHNA and CDR2 SNTAGT. The CDR3 spells CASSGGYGYTF. Written as DNA, the CDR3 is TGTGCCAGCAGTGGAGGATATGGCTACACCTTC.

The CDR3 is CASSNRVPNEQYF. Written as DNA, the CDR3 is TGTGCCAGCAGCAACCGAGTGCCCAACGAGCAGTACTTC. The chain carries TRBV6-5 and TRBJ2-7; D is unresolved. V dropped 6 bases and J dropped 5 bases, with 14 bases sitting between them. The CDR3 totals 13 residues. The germline CDR1 and CDR2 sequences are MNHEY and SVGAGI.